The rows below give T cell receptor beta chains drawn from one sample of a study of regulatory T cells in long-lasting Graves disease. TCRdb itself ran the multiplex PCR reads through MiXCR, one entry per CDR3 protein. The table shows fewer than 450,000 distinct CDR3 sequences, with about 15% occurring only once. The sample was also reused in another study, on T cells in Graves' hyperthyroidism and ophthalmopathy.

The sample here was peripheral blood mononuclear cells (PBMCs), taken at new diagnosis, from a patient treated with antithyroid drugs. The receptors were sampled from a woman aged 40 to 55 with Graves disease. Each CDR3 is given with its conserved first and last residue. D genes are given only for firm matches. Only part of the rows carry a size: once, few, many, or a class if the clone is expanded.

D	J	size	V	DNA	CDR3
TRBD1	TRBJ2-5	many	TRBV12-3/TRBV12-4	TGTGCCAGCAGTCACGGACAGGACCAAGAGACCCAGTACTTC	CASSHGQDQETQYF
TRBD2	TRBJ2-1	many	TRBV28	TGTGCCAGCAGTTCCACACGGACTAGCGGGAACAATGAGCAGTTCTTC	CASSSTRTSGNNEQFF
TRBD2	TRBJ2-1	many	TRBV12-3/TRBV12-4	TGTGCCAGCAGCCTCTCTAGCGGGCTTTACAATGAGCAGTTCTTC	CASSLSSGLYNEQFF
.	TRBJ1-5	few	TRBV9	TGTGCCAGCAGCGCTGCGGGAGAAAGCAATCAGCCCCAGCATTTT	CASSAAGESNQPQHF
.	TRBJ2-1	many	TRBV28	TGTGCCAGCAGTTTAAGGTTGGAGGTCTGGTACAATGAGCAGTTCTTC	CASSLRLEVWYNEQFF
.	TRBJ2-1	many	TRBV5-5	TGTGCCAGCAGCTATGGGACGAACAATGAGCAGTTCTTC	CASSYGTNNEQFF
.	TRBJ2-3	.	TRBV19	TGTGCCAGTGACGCAGGGGCTCACACAGATACGCAGTATTTT	CASDAGAHTDTQYF
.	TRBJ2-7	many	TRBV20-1	TGCAGTGCACTAGCCGGGACAGCCTACGAGCAGTACTTC	CSALAGTAYEQYF
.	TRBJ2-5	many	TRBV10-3	TGTGCCAACGCTCCGGGACTGGAAGAGACCCAGTACTTC	CANAPGLEETQYF
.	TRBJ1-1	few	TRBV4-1	TGCGCCAGCAGCCAAGGGGCCTACCTTGACACTGAAGCTTTCTTT	CASSQGAYLDTEAFF
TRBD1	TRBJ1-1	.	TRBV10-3	TGTGCCATCAGTTCCTTAGACGAGGGACAGTTTGGAGCTTTCTTT	CAISSLDEGQFGAFF
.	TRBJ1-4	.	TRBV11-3	TGTGCCAGCAGCTCGGGACCGCTCATTAATGAAAAACTGTTTTTT	CASSSGPLINEKLFF
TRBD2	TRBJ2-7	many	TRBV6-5	TGTGCCAGCAGTTTTCAACCTCCGGGGGGGCTTACCTACGAGCAGTACTTC	CASSFQPPGGLTYEQYF
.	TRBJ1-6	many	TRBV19	TGTGCCAGCAGTACGACGATGGGGAGGGCACCCCTCCACTTT	CASSTTMGRAPLHF
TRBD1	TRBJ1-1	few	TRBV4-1	TGCGCCAGCAGCCAAGATGGGGGGACAGGATACACTGAAGCTTTCTTT	CASSQDGGTGYTEAFF
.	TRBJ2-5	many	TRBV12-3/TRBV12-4	TGTGCCAGCAGTTTGTATGGGACCCAGTACTTC	CASSLYGTQYF
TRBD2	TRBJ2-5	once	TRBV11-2	TGTGCCAGCAGTTCTAGCGGGAGTCAAGAGACCCAGTACTTC	CASSSSGSQETQYF
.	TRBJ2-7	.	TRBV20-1	TGCAGTGCTAGAGATGGGGCGGGATCCTACGAGCAGTACTTC	CSARDGAGSYEQYF
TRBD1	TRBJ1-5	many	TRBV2	TGTGCCAGCAGGGAAGGGACAGGCCATCAGCCCCAGCATTTT	CASREGTGHQPQHF